This entry lists 5 T cell receptor beta chains sequenced from one sample in a study of blood T cell repertoires in COVID-19. The assay was immunoSEQ multiplex PCR, and TCRdb's table has in-frame clones only and misses some. The data hold around 200,000 clones, with 70% to 90% observed a single time. The sequencing sample was made of peripheral blood. Receptors originate from an older man with active or convalescent COVID-19.

The chain is built from TRBV7-9 and TRBJ1-1, with 9 nucleotides matching TRBD1. V shed 5 bases and J 0 bases; nucleotides not matched to a gene: 4. The CDR3 consists of 15 residues. Per the germline V gene, CDR1 is SEHNR and CDR2 is FQNEAQ (reference sequence). The CDR3 protein is CASSAGTGMNTEAFF. CDR3 nucleotide sequence: TGTGCCAGCAGCGCCGGGACAGGGATGAACACTGAAGCTTTCTTT.

This clone was detected a few times. The chain uses TRBV7-9 and TRBJ2-7; 9 positions agree with TRBD2. CDR3 size: 15 residues. Trimming at V came to 4 bases and at J to 4 bases, leaving 8 bases not matched to a gene. CDR1 is SEHNR and CDR2 is FQNEAQ in the germline V gene (reference sequence). The CDR3 bases are TGTGCCAGCAGCTCCCTCGGGACTAGCAGGTACGAGCAGTACTTC. Its protein product is CASSSLGTSRYEQYF.

The chain employs TRBV30 and TRBJ2-1; no clear D. Trimming took off 2 bases at V and 8 bases at J, with 7 bases between the two ends. Germline CDR1 reads GTSNPN; CDR2 reads SVGIG (reference sequence). The CDR3 runs 11 residues. CDR3 sequence: CAWSWLDEQFF. CDR3 coding DNA: TGTGCCTGGAGTTGGCTGGATGAGCAGTTCTTC. The full variable domain, completed using reference TRBV30 and TRBJ2-1, is SQTIHQWPATLVQPVGSPLSLECTVEGTSNPNLYWYRQAAGRGLQLLFYSVGIGQISSEVPQNLSASRPQDRQFILSSKKLLLSDSGFYLCAWSWLDEQFFGPGTRLTVL.

The chain is built from TRBV19 and TRBJ1-4, with 9 bases identical to TRBD1. Germline CDR1 is LNHDA and CDR2 is SQIVND (reference sequence). CDR3 length: 15 residues. After removal of 5 bases from V and 7 bases from J, the junction contained 8 bases not matched to a gene. The CDR3 coding sequence is TGTGCCAGTAGTTCCTGGACAGGGGCGGGTGAAAAACTGTTTTTT. This gives the protein CASSSWTGAGEKLFF.

The rearrangement links TRBV11-2 to TRBJ2-7; TRBD1 aligns across 10 bases. In germline, CDR1 is SGHAT, CDR2 FQNNGV. J was trimmed by 7 bases and V by 2 bases; bases with no gene match: 11. This CDR3 contains 16 residues. CDR3 protein: CASSLIAGTGVREQYF. The CDR3 DNA follows: TGTGCCAGCAGCTTAATTGCCGGGACAGGGGTACGGGAGCAGTACTTC.